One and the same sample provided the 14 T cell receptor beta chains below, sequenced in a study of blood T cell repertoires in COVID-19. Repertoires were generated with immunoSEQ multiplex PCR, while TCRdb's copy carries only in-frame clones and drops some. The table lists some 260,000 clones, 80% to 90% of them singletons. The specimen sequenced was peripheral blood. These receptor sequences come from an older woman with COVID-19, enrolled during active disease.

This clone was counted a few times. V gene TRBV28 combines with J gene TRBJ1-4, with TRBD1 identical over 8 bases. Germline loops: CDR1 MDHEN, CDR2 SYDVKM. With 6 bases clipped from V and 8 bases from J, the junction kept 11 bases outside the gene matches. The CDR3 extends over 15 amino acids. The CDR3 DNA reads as TGTGCCAGCAGCCCCGCAGGACAGGGCGAGGAAAAACTGTTTTTT. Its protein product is CASSPAGQGEEKLFF.

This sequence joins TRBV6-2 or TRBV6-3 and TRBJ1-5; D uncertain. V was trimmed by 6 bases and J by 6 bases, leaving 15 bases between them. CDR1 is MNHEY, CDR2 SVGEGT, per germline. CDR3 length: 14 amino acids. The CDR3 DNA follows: TGTGCCAGCAGCCTGGGAGGTCCGGGTCAGCCCCAGCATTTT. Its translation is CASSLGGPGQPQHF.

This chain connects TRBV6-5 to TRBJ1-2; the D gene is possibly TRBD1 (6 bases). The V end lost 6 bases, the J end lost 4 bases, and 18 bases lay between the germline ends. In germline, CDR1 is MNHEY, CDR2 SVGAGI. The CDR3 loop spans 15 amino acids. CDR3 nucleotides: TGTGCCAGCAGCCGCACCCTACAGGGCAGCTATGGCTACACCTTC. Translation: CASSRTLQGSYGYTF.

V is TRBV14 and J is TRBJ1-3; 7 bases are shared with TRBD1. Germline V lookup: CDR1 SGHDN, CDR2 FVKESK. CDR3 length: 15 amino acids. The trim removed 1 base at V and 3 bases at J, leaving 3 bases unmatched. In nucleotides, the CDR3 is TGTGCCAGCAGCCAAGTCGACAGGGTTGGAAACACCATATATTTT. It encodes CASSQVDRVGNTIYF.

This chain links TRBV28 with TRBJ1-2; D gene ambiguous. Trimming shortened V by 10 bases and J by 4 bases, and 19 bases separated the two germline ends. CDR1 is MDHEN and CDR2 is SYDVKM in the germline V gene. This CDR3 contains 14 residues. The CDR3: CATLPLETGYGYTF. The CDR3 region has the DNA TGTGCCACCCTGCCTCTAGAGACGGGCTATGGCTACACCTTC.

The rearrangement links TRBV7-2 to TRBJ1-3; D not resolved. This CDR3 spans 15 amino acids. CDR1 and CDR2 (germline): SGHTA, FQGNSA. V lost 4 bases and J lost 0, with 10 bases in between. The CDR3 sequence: CASSSRLSSGNTIYF. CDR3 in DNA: TGTGCCAGCAGCTCCCGACTCAGCTCTGGAAACACCATATATTTT.

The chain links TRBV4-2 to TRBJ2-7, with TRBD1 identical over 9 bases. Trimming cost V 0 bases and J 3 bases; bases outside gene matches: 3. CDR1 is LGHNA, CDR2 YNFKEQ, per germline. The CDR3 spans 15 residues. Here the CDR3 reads CASSQEDRGFYEQYF. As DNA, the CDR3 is TGTGCCAGCAGCCAAGAAGACAGGGGGTTCTACGAGCAGTACTTC.

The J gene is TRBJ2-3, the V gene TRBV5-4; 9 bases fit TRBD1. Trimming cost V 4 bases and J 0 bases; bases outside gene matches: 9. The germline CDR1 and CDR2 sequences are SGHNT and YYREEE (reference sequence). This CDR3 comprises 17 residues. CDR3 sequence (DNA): TGTGCCAGCAGCGGGAACAGGGGGCTGACTAGCACAGATACGCAGTATTTT. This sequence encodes CASSGNRGLTSTDTQYF.

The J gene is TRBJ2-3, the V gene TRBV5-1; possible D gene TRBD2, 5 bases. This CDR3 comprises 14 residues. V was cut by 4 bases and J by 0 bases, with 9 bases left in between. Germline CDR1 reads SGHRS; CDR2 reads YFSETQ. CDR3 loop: CASSQSGSTDTQYF. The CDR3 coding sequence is TGCGCCAGCAGCCAAAGCGGAAGCACAGATACGCAGTATTTT.

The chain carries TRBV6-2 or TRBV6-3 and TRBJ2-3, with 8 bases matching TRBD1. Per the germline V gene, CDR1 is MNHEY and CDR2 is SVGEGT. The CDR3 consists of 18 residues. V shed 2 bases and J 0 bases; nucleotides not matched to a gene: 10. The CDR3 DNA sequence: TGTGCCAGCAGTTACGGTACGGAACGGACAGGGAGCACAGATACGCAGTATTTT. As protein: CASSYGTERTGSTDTQYF.

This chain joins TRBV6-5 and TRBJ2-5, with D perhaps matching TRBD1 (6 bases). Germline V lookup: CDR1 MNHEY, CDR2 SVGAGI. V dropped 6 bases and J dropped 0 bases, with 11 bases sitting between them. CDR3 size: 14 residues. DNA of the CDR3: TGTGCCAGCAGGGCCGGGACAAACCAAGAGACCCAGTACTTC. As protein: CASRAGTNQETQYF.

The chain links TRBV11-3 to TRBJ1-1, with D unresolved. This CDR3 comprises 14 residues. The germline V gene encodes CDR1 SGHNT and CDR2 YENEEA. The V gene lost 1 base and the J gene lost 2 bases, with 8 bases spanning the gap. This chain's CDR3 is CASSLGPVNTEAFF. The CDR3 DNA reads TGTGCCAGCAGCTTAGGTCCGGTAAACACTGAAGCTTTCTTT.

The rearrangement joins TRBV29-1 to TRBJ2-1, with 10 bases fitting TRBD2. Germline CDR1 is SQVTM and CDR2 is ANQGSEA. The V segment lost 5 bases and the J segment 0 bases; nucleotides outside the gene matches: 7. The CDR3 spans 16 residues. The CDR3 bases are TGCAGCGTTCGGTTGAGCGGGAGGGCCTCCTACAATGAGCAGTTCTTC. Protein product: CSVRLSGRASYNEQFF.

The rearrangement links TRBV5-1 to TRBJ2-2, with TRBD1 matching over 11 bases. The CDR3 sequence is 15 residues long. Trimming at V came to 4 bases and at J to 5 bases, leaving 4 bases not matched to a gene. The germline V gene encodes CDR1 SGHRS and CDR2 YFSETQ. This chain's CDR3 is CASSRDRGNTGELFF. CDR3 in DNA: TGCGCCAGCAGCCGGGACAGGGGGAATACCGGGGAGCTGTTTTTT.